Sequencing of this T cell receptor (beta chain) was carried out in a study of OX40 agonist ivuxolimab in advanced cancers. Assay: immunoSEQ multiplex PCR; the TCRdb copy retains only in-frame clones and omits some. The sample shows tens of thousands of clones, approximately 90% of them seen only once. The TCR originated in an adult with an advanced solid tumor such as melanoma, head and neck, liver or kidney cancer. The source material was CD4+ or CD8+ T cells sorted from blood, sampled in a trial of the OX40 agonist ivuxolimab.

The CDR3 spells CASSRLGQENTGELFF. For the CDR3, the DNA is TGTGCCAGCAGCCGACTCGGACAGGAGAACACCGGGGAGCTGTTTTTT. The chain has TRBV5-6 and TRBJ2-2; 7 bases line up with TRBD1. J was trimmed by 1 base and V by 4 bases; bases with no gene match: 7. Germline CDR1 reads SGHDT; CDR2 reads YYEEEE. The CDR3 has 16 amino acids. The full variable domain, its missing parts supplied by reference TRBV5-6 and TRBJ2-2, is DAGVTQSPTHLIKTRGQQVTLRCSPKSGHDTVSWYQQALGQGPQFIFQYYEEEERQRGNFPDRFSGHQFPNYSSELNVNALLLGDSALYLCASSRLGQENTGELFFGEGSRLTVL.